This TCR beta chain comes out of a study of blood T cell repertoires in COVID-19. About the study: The United States, Italy and Spain provided the acute and convalescent COVID-19 samples. The analysed material was cDNA or gDNA that came from T cells, B-cell-depleted T cells, or PBMCs.

Germline loops: CDR1 KGHSH, CDR2 LQKENI. CDR3 length equals 14 residues. Trimming at V came to 4 bases and at J to 8 bases, leaving 5 bases not matched to a gene. Per the original data handling: For nucleated cells, counts were estimated from reference gene primer amplification. Repertoires were generated with immunoSEQ multiplex PCR, while TCRdb's copy carries only in-frame clones and drops some. D and trimming were read from the DNA, whereas the V and J calls and clone size are those reported in that table. The sample shows around 700,000 clones, approximately 90% of them seen only once. V and J are TRBV18 and TRBJ1-6, with 7 bases fitting TRBD1. The sequenced sample consisted of peripheral blood. The receptor comes from a young woman with acute or convalescent COVID-19. The CDR3 DNA is TGTGCCAGCTCACGACAGGGTTCCGATTCACCCCTCCACTTT. This gives the protein CASSRQGSDSPLHF. Drawing the rest from reference TRBV18 and TRBJ1-6, the complete variable domain is NAGVMQNPRHLVRRRGQEARLRCSPMKGHSHVYWYRQLPEEGLKFMVYLQKENIIDESGMPKERFSAEFPKEGPSILRIQQVVRGDSAAYFCASSRQGSDSPLHFGNGTRLTVT.